This TCR beta chain was retrieved from a study of T cell responses to AZD1222 COVID-19 vaccine. As concerns this clone: Its antigen is unidentified.

Points from the study as a whole: Baseline antibody screening turned up just five to seven seropositive AZD1222 recipients.

Germline V gene lookup returns CDR1 SGHDT and CDR2 YYEEEE. CDR3 length: 14 amino acids. V was trimmed by 1 base and J by 0 bases, leaving 8 bases between them. The assay was immunoSEQ multiplex PCR, and TCRdb's table has in-frame clones only and misses some. Altogether 100,000 to 150,000 clones are present, approximately 90% being singletons, with the ten largest covering around 1%. The clonotype was recovered from an adult who received the AZD1222 COVID-19 vaccine. Sequences were derived from peripheral blood, sampled 28 days after the second AZD1222 dose. V gene TRBV5-6 combines with J gene TRBJ2-7; D is unresolved. The CDR3, as DNA: TGTGCCAGCAGCTTGACACTGAACTCCTACGAGCAGTACTTC. It yields the protein CASSLTLNSYEQYF.